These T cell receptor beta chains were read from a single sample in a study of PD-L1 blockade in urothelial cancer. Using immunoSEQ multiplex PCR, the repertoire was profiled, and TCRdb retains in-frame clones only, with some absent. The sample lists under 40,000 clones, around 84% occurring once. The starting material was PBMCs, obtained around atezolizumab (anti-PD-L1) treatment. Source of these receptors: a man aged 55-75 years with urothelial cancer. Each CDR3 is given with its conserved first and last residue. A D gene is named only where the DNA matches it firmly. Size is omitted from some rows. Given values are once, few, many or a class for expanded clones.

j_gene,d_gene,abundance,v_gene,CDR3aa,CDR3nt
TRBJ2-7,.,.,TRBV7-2,CASSRSYEQYF,TGTGCCAGCAGCCGTTCCTACGAGCAGTACTTC
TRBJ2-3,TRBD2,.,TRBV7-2,CASSLVRERGLRRTDTQYF,TGTGCCAGCAGCTTAGTCCGGGAGCGGGGACTACGGAGGACAGATACGCAGTATTTT
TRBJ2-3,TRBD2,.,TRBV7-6,CASSLSGRGNTQYF,TGTGCCAGCAGCCTCAGCGGGAGAGGGAATACGCAGTATTTT
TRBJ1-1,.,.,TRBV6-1,CASSVVKGGRTEAFF,TGTGCCAGCAGTGTTGTGAAGGGGGGGAGAACTGAAGCTTTCTTT
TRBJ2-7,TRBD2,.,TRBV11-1,CASSWGAERGDHYEQYF,TGTGCCAGCAGCTGGGGCGCGGAGCGGGGGGACCACTACGAGCAGTACTTC
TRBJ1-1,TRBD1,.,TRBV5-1,CASSARQGFSNTEAFF,TGCGCCAGCAGCGCCCGACAGGGTTTCTCGAACACTGAAGCTTTCTTT
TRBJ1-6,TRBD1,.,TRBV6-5,CASSDYRGTNSPLHF,TGTGCCAGCAGTGACTACAGGGGAACCAATTCACCCCTCCACTTT
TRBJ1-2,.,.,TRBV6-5,CASSSGQFYGYTF,TGTGCCAGCAGTTCCGGACAGTTCTATGGCTACACCTTC
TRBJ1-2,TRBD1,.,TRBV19,CASRVQGADGYTF,TGTGCCAGTAGGGTACAGGGGGCCGATGGCTACACCTTC
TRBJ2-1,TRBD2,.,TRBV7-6,CASSPILAGVSNEQFF,TGTGCCAGCAGCCCCATCCTAGCGGGAGTATCGAATGAGCAGTTCTTC
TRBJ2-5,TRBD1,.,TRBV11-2,CASSLQAGGQETQYF,TGTGCCAGCAGCTTACAGGCAGGGGGTCAAGAGACCCAGTACTTC
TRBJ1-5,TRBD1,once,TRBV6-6,CASSPGQVYSNQPQHF,TGTGCCAGCAGTCCCGGACAGGTCTATAGCAATCAGCCCCAGCATTTT
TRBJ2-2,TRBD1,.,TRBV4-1,CASSQDGTGRSGELFF,TGCGCCAGCAGCCAAGACGGGACAGGCCGGTCCGGGGAGCTGTTTTTT
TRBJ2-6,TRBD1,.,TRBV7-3,CASTERSQGAGANVLTF,TGTGCCAGCACCGAGAGATCACAGGGGGCTGGGGCCAACGTCCTGACTTTC
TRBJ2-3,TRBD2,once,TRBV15,CATSRELADTDTQYF,TGTGCCACCAGCAGAGAACTAGCGGACACAGATACGCAGTATTTT
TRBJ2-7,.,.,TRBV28,CASSPRTSRYEQYF,TGTGCCAGCAGTCCCAGGACTTCCCGCTACGAGCAGTACTTC